The 30 T cell receptor beta chains in this list originate from one sample, sequenced in a study of graft-versus-host responses after intestinal transplantation. Using immunoSEQ multiplex PCR, the repertoire was profiled, and TCRdb retains in-frame clones only, with some absent. The sample includes about 50,000 clones, about nine tenths of them seen just once. For these TCRs, the target antigens are not known. The sequences come from unstimulated CD4+ T cells sorted from spleen or lymph node cells, collected before transplant. The receptors stem from a human donor who was the organ donor for an intestinal transplant.

The table lists this clone with a count of one. The chain is built from TRBV27 and TRBJ2-3; 8 positions match TRBD2. CDR1 and CDR2 from the germline V gene are MNHEY and SMNVEV (reference sequence). The V segment lost 3 bases and the J segment 5 bases; nucleotides outside the gene matches: 4. This CDR3 comprises 14 residues. The CDR3 loop reads CASSLSGGGDTQYF. As DNA, the CDR3 is TGTGCCAGCAGTTTGTCGGGAGGGGGAGATACGCAGTATTTT.

V usage is TRBV29-1 and J usage is TRBJ1-2; D is perhaps TRBD1 (6 bases). The CDR3 sequence is 13 residues long. The V and J ends lost 6 bases and 2 bases respectively, with 13 bases between them. In germline, CDR1 is SQVTM, CDR2 ANQGSEA. CDR3 nucleotides: TGCAGCGTGCAGGACAGAATGAACTATGGCTACACCTTC. Protein product: CSVQDRMNYGYTF.

J is TRBJ2-7 and V is TRBV28; unclear D gene. The V gene's germline CDR1 is MDHEN and CDR2 SYDVKM. The CDR3 is made up of 13 amino acids. V gave up 6 bases and J gave up 0 bases, with 9 bases separating them. The CDR3 nucleotides read TGTGCCAGCAGCCGCGGCAGCTCCTACGAGCAGTACTTC. It translates to CASSRGSSYEQYF. The variable domain in full, with the rest retrieved from reference TRBV28 and TRBJ2-7, is DVKVTQSSRYLVKRTGEKVFLECVQDMDHENMFWYRQDPGLGLRLIYFSYDVKMKEKGDIPEGYSVSREKKERFSLILESASTNQTSMYLCASSRGSSYEQYFGPGTRLTVT.

This chain uses TRBV7-3 with TRBJ2-1; 10 bases map to TRBD2. J gave up 2 bases and V 5 bases, and 15 bases lay outside the gene matches. The germline V gene encodes CDR1 SGHTA and CDR2 FQGTGA. The CDR3 loop spans 19 amino acids. CDR3 in DNA: TGTGCCAGCAGCATTACCGGGACTAGCGCCTCTGCTACCTACAATGAGCAGTTCTTC. Translation: CASSITGTSASATYNEQFF. Together with reference TRBV7-3 and TRBJ2-1, the CDR3 gives the full variable domain: GAGVSQTPSNKVTEKGKYVELRCDPISGHTALYWYRQSLGQGPEFLIYFQGTGAADDSGLPNDRFFAVRPEGSVSTLKIQRTERGDSAVYLCASSITGTSASATYNEQFFGPGTRLTVL.

Notes on this clone: Distinct nucleotide sequences in the sample also encode this CDR3. The chain couples TRBV5-4 to TRBJ1-6; a weak D match, TRBD1 (6 bases). Germline-derived CDR1 and CDR2 are SGHNT and YYREEE (reference sequence). Trimming removed 4 bases from V and 8 bases from J, with 19 bases in between. This CDR3 region has 16 residues. The CDR3 region is CASSRSGQQRDSPLHF. CDR3 coding DNA: TGTGCCAGCAGCAGAAGCGGACAGCAACGGGATTCACCCCTCCACTTT.

This clone was seen just once. V usage is TRBV19 and J usage is TRBJ2-7; 9 bases fit TRBD1. The junction had 0 bases not matched to a gene; V was cut back by 9 bases and J by 3 bases. CDR1 and CDR2 from the germline V gene are LNHDA and SQIVND (reference sequence). This CDR3 is 11 amino acids long. This CDR3 is CARDRGYEQYF. The CDR3 bases are TGTGCCAGGGACAGGGGCTACGAGCAGTACTTC.

The chain links TRBV2 to TRBJ1-5; D remains unclear. Germline V lookup: CDR1 SNHLY, CDR2 FYNNEI. V shed 1 base and J shed 9 bases, with 10 bases lying between them. This CDR3 spans 13 amino acids. The CDR3 loop is CASSEGALRPQHF. For the CDR3, the DNA is TGTGCCAGCAGTGAAGGGGCCCTTAGGCCCCAGCATTTT.

V gene TRBV10-3 combines with J gene TRBJ1-1; the D is unclear. This CDR3 contains 13 residues. With 2 bases removed from V and 0 bases from J, the gap between germline ends came to 4 bases. The germline V gene has CDR1 ENHRY and CDR2 SYGVKD. The chain's CDR3 is CAISEVMNTEAFF. The CDR3 DNA sequence: TGTGCCATCAGTGAGGTCATGAACACTGAAGCTTTCTTT.

As to this clone: This sample also contains other DNA sequences that code for the same CDR3. The chain carries TRBV7-2 and TRBJ2-3, with D unresolved. Between the trimmed V and J ends, which lost 3 bases and 4 bases, there was a span of 2 bases. The CDR3 is made up of 11 amino acids. Germline V gene sequence: CDR1 SGHTA, CDR2 FQGNSA. CDR3 nucleotides: TGTGCCAGCAGCTTGGCAGATACGCAGTATTTT. Its translation is CASSLADTQYF.

J is TRBJ2-2 and V is TRBV4-3; TRBD2 might be the D (5 bases). V shed 0 bases and J shed 6 bases, with 17 bases lying between them. Germline V lookup: CDR1 LGHNA, CDR2 YSLEER. The CDR3 consists of 17 residues. In DNA, the CDR3 is TGCGCCAGCAGCCAAGATTTTGGGGTGGCGGGCGCCGGGGAGCTGTTTTTT. Its protein product is CASSQDFGVAGAGELFF.

This clone was recorded only once. The chain recombines TRBV30 with TRBJ2-3, with 7 bases identical to TRBD1. The V and J ends lost 0 bases and 4 bases, in that order; junction bases with no gene match: 4. There are 14 residues in the CDR3. Germline CDR1 GTSNPN, CDR2 SVGIG (reference sequence). The CDR3 reads CAWSVRTGPDTQYF. The CDR3 region has the DNA TGTGCCTGGAGTGTACGGACAGGCCCAGATACGCAGTATTTT.

The chain combines TRBV7-9 with TRBJ2-3; 10 positions agree with TRBD2. Germline V lookup: CDR1 SEHNR, CDR2 FQNEAQ (reference sequence). The CDR3 is made up of 17 amino acids. After removal of 6 bases from V and 4 bases from J, the junction contained 13 bases not matched to a gene. The DNA of the CDR3 is TGTGCCAGCAGGCGGGGCTTCACTAGCGGGAAGGCAGATACGCAGTATTTT. Protein sequence: CASRRGFTSGKADTQYF.

This clone was seen a single time. The V call is TRBV4-3, the J call TRBJ2-7; 10 positions agree with TRBD2. This CDR3 has 15 residues. The junction had 7 bases not matched to a gene; V was cut back by 4 bases and J by 4 bases. The germline gives CDR1 LGHNA, CDR2 YSLEER. In DNA form, the CDR3 reads TGCGCCAGCAGCCCTATAGCGGGAGGTAGATACGAGCAGTACTTC. Translating gives CASSPIAGGRYEQYF.

The rearrangement joins TRBV25-1 to TRBJ2-1; TRBD2 matches 10 bases. J lost 9 bases, V lost 6 bases, and 11 bases had no gene match. The CDR3 covers 15 residues. Germline loops: CDR1 MGHDK, CDR2 SYGVNS. CDR3 residues: CASRDASGRGVEQFF. The CDR3 DNA reads TGTGCCAGCAGGGACGCTAGCGGGAGAGGGGTTGAGCAGTTCTTC.

The J gene is TRBJ2-1, the V gene TRBV9; 14 bases are shared with TRBD2. In germline, CDR1 is SGDLS, CDR2 YYNGEE. Losses at the gene ends were 0 bases for V and 8 bases for J; bases not matched to a gene: 7. This CDR3 comprises 17 residues. CDR3 in DNA: TGTGCCAGCAGCGTAGCCCCGGGACTAGCGGGAGAGGATGAGCAGTTCTTC. Protein: CASSVAPGLAGEDEQFF.

The chain employs TRBV28 and TRBJ2-7; possible D gene TRBD2, 5 bases. Trimming removed 7 bases at V and 1 base at J, with 11 bases between. Germline V gene sequence: CDR1 MDHEN, CDR2 SYDVKM. This CDR3 has 13 amino acids. This CDR3 reads CASTTLDSYEQYF. In nucleotides, the CDR3 is TGTGCCAGCACTACACTAGATTCCTACGAGCAGTACTTC. Filled out from reference TRBV28 and TRBJ2-7, the complete variable domain reads DVKVTQSSRYLVKRTGEKVFLECVQDMDHENMFWYRQDPGLGLRLIYFSYDVKMKEKGDIPEGYSVSREKKERFSLILESASTNQTSMYLCASTTLDSYEQYFGPGTRLTVT.

This chain links TRBV30 with TRBJ2-7, with 10 positions matching TRBD2. The CDR3 totals 13 residues. From germline, CDR1 is GTSNPN and CDR2 SVGIG (reference sequence). V lost 4 bases to trimming and J lost 3 bases; unmatched junction nucleotides: 3. DNA of the CDR3: TGTGCCTGGAAGTTAGCGGGAGGCTACGAGCAGTACTTC. Protein product: CAWKLAGGYEQYF.

V is TRBV5-5 and J is TRBJ2-7; D call uncertain. There are 13 residues in the CDR3. Deletions cut 0 bases from V and 2 bases from J, with 6 bases between. In germline, CDR1 is SGHKS, CDR2 YYEKEE (reference sequence). The CDR3 DNA is TGTGCCAGCAGCTTGGCAGGTCCCTACGAGCAGTACTTC. Its protein product is CASSLAGPYEQYF. Combining the CDR3 with reference TRBV5-5 and TRBJ2-7 gives the whole variable domain DAGVTQSPTHLIKTRGQQVTLRCSPISGHKSVSWYQQVLGQGPQFIFQYYEKEERGRGNFPDRFSARQFPNYSSELNVNALLLGDSALYLCASSLAGPYEQYFGPGTRLTVT.

The J gene is TRBJ1-1, the V gene TRBV11-1; D ambiguous. CDR1 is SGHAT and CDR2 is FQDESV in the germline V gene (reference sequence). Trimming took off 3 bases at V and 3 bases at J, with 26 bases between the two ends. The CDR3 consists of 19 residues. The CDR3: CASSFSRHKGYLSHTEAFF. The CDR3 DNA follows: TGTGCCAGCAGCTTTAGTCGCCATAAAGGGTATTTATCGCACACTGAAGCTTTCTTT.

In nucleotides, the CDR3 is TGTGCCAGCAGTCGGGATAGCGGCTCGAGCACAGATACGCAGTATTTT. It yields the protein CASSRDSGSSTDTQYF. The chain is built from TRBV5-4 and TRBJ2-3; possibly TRBD2 for D (6 bases). V dropped 5 bases and J dropped 0 bases, with 16 bases sitting between them. This CDR3 has 16 amino acids. In germline, CDR1 is SGHNT, CDR2 YYREEE (reference sequence).

V gene TRBV7-2 combines with J gene TRBJ2-3, with a weak D call TRBD2 (5 bases). This CDR3 is 13 amino acids long. In germline, CDR1 is SGHTA, CDR2 FQGNSA. V was trimmed by 3 bases and J by 1 base, leaving 5 bases between them. The CDR3 DNA sequence: TGTGCCAGCAGCTTTAGCGGCACAGATACGCAGTATTTT. This encodes CASSFSGTDTQYF.

The V and J genes are TRBV6-6 and TRBJ2-1; D perhaps matches TRBD2 (6 bases). The length of the CDR3 is 14 residues. Germline values: CDR1 MNHNY, CDR2 SVGAGI (reference sequence). Trimming removed 0 bases from V and 4 bases from J, with 7 bases in between. The CDR3 here is CASSYSSGYNEQFF. DNA of the CDR3: TGTGCCAGCAGTTACTCGAGCGGGTACAATGAGCAGTTCTTC.

This chain uses TRBV28 with TRBJ2-5; TRBD2 matches 14 bases. Germline V gene sequence: CDR1 MDHEN, CDR2 SYDVKM. V was pared by 6 bases and J by 5 bases, with 5 bases of the junction left unmatched. CDR3 length: 15 amino acids. Here the CDR3 reads CASSPGLAGAETQYF. The DNA for the CDR3 is TGTGCCAGCAGCCCGGGACTAGCGGGAGCGGAGACCCAGTACTTC.

The chain recombines TRBV10-3 with TRBJ2-1; a weak D match, TRBD2 (6 bases). The germline V gene encodes CDR1 ENHRY and CDR2 SYGVKD. With 6 bases removed from V and 1 base from J, the gap between germline ends came to 10 bases. The CDR3 loop spans 14 amino acids. CDR3 sequence reads: CAIRNLASYNEQFF. CDR3 nucleotide sequence: TGTGCCATCAGAAATCTAGCGTCCTACAATGAGCAGTTCTTC.

This clone is a singleton in its sample. The V call is TRBV6-5, the J call TRBJ1-5, with D hard to call. Germline V gives CDR1 MNHEY, CDR2 SVGAGI. This CDR3 is 13 amino acids long. V lost 7 bases, J lost 2 bases, and 9 bases lay in between. The CDR3 loop is CASTRGGNQPQHF. CDR3 DNA sequence: TGTGCCAGCACGCGGGGTGGCAATCAGCCCCAGCATTTT.

The chain couples TRBV28 to TRBJ2-3; a possible D gene is TRBD1 (5 bases). Between the trimmed V and J ends, which lost 4 bases and 5 bases, there was a span of 10 bases. Germline CDR1 and CDR2: MDHEN and SYDVKM. The CDR3 length is 13 residues. The CDR3 coding sequence is TGTGCCAGCAGTTCCCCCGGACAAGATACGCAGTATTTT. Its protein product is CASSSPGQDTQYF. Full variable domain (missing parts from reference TRBV28 and TRBJ2-3): DVKVTQSSRYLVKRTGEKVFLECVQDMDHENMFWYRQDPGLGLRLIYFSYDVKMKEKGDIPEGYSVSREKKERFSLILESASTNQTSMYLCASSSPGQDTQYFGPGTRLTVL.

This chain links TRBV5-1 with TRBJ1-2, with D tentatively TRBD1 (6 bases). This CDR3 region has 13 residues. Germline V gives CDR1 SGHRS, CDR2 YFSETQ. The V gene lost 1 base and the J gene lost 6 bases, with 10 bases spanning the gap. CDR3 region: CASSLLSGDGYTF. The CDR3 coding sequence is TGCGCCAGCAGCTTGCTCTCAGGGGATGGCTACACCTTC.

The V call is TRBV30, the J call TRBJ2-5; the D is unclear. The CDR3 has 14 amino acids. Trimming left V 0 bases short and J 1 base short, with 9 bases between. Germline lookup yields CDR1 GTSNPN and CDR2 SVGIG (reference sequence). CDR3 sequence reads: CAWSVSSFQETQYF. CDR3 nucleotides: TGTGCCTGGAGTGTCTCCTCTTTCCAAGAGACCCAGTACTTC.

This clone was observed a handful of times. V and J are TRBV28 and TRBJ1-2; TRBD1 matches 8 bases. This CDR3 has 12 residues. Germline CDR1 MDHEN, CDR2 SYDVKM. V was clipped by 6 bases and J by 3 bases; unmatched bases: 0. CDR3 DNA: TGTGCCAGCAGCAGGGGGCACTATGGCTACACCTTC. It specifies CASSRGHYGYTF.

The count of this clone is one. The chain uses TRBV28 and TRBJ2-5; no reliable D call. This CDR3 spans 12 amino acids. Trimming took 5 bases from V and 1 from J, leaving 5 bases between them. The germline gives CDR1 MDHEN, CDR2 SYDVKM. The chain's CDR3 is CASSGSQETQYF. The CDR3 bases are TGTGCCAGCAGTGGATCCCAAGAGACCCAGTACTTC.